This TCR beta chain was captured by sequencing in a study of cytomegalovirus exposure and HLA in healthy donors. Study findings and constraints: Later on, a genetic analysis was performed. It linked a missense variant in DCLRE1C with V- and J-gene trimming of TCR beta. Rarity characterized most TCR sequences, yet some public TCRs appeared in many donors.

The germline gives CDR1 SGHAT, CDR2 FQNNGV. This CDR3 region has 17 residues. Trimming stripped 4 bases from V and 6 bases from J, with 24 bases between. PCR used 60 Vbeta primers and 13 Jbeta primers. Libraries were prepared by immunoSEQ multiplex PCR; TCRdb keeps only in-frame clonotypes and omits some of them. This repertoire includes under 35,000 clones. As concerns this clone: Its antigen is not identified.

The sequence came from a man aged 25-45 years in good health and CMV-seronegative. The chain recombines TRBV11-2 with TRBJ2-5, with D perhaps matching TRBD2 (5 bases). Input material: PBMCs. CDR3 DNA sequence: TGTGCCAGCAGCTCTCCCCTGGACTCAAGGGTGAGGCAGACCCAGTACTTC. This gives the protein CASSSPLDSRVRQTQYF.